The 10 T cell receptor beta chains presented below share a single source sample, sequenced in a study of CD8+ T cells in alopecia areata. Once RNA had been extracted, it was reverse transcribed into cDNA to act as the sequencing template. Profiled with immunoSEQ multiplex PCR; TCRdb holds only in-frame clones, not every one. The sample lists some 180,000 clones, around 63% occurring once. This material consisted of CD4+ T cells sorted from blood, taken at week 0. These receptors were collected from a human donor with alopecia areata.

The CDR3: CASDRGPRGGANVLTF. The CDR3 nucleotides read TGTGCCAGCGACAGGGGTCCCCGGGGAGGGGCCAACGTCCTGACTTTC. V and J are TRBV28 and TRBJ2-6, with TRBD1 matching over 8 bases. There are 16 residues in the CDR3. The V gene's germline CDR1 is MDHEN and CDR2 SYDVKM. After removal of 8 bases from V and 4 bases from J, the junction contained 10 bases not matched to a gene.

This clone was found a few times. The genes are TRBV7-2 and TRBJ1-6; 10 positions agree with TRBD1. V was pared by 6 bases and J by 7 bases, with 3 bases of the junction left unmatched. The CDR3 extends over 14 amino acids. Germline V CDR1 and CDR2: SGHTA, FQGNSA. This CDR3 reads CASSKDRGNSPLHF. The CDR3 coding sequence is TGTGCCAGCAGTAAGGACAGGGGGAATTCACCCCTCCACTTT.

The chain joins TRBV2 to TRBJ1-2, with no clear D. Germline CDR1 is SNHLY and CDR2 is FYNNEI. The CDR3 is 13 residues long. Between the trimmed V and J ends, which lost 6 bases and 5 bases, there was a span of 13 bases. The CDR3 region has the DNA TGTGCCAGCAGCCCCCCCCGGGGATATGGCTACACCTTC. Its translation is CASSPPRGYGYTF.

The V call is TRBV30, the J call TRBJ2-7, with 8 bases lining up with TRBD2. CDR3 length: 13 amino acids. Looked up from germline, CDR1 is GTSNPN and CDR2 is SVGIG (reference sequence). The V and J ends lost 3 bases and 3 bases, in that order; junction bases with no gene match: 4. CDR3 DNA: TGTGCCTGGAGAATGGCGGGAGGCTACGAGCAGTACTTC. Protein product: CAWRMAGGYEQYF.

The chain has TRBV29-1 and TRBJ1-1; D perhaps matches TRBD1 (6 bases). In germline, CDR1 is SQVTM, CDR2 ANQGSEA. This CDR3 has 10 residues. V lost 6 bases and J 6 bases, leaving 8 bases between the germline ends. CDR3 bases: TGCAGCGTGGAGGGGGCTGAAGCTTTCTTT. Translating gives CSVEGAEAFF.

The count of this clone is one. This rearrangement joins TRBV5-1 to TRBJ2-7; perhaps TRBD2 as D (6 bases). The CDR3 extends over 15 amino acids. Germline V gene data show CDR1 as SGHRS and CDR2 as YFSETQ. Trimming took 0 bases from V and 2 from J, leaving 12 bases between them. CDR3 nucleotides: TGCGCCAGCAGCTTGGGTGGAGGGGCGCCCTACGAGCAGTACTTC. This encodes CASSLGGGAPYEQYF.

CDR3 sequence: CASSQQRNEQFF. CDR3 nucleotides: TGCGCCAGCAGCCAGCAGCGAAATGAGCAGTTCTTC. The rearrangement uses TRBV5-1 and TRBJ2-1; D not certain. Germline V gene data show CDR1 as SGHRS and CDR2 as YFSETQ. V lost 4 bases, J lost 7 bases, and 9 bases lay in between. The CDR3 is 12 amino acids. Filled out from reference TRBV5-1 and TRBJ2-1, the complete variable domain reads KAGVTQTPRYLIKTRGQQVTLSCSPISGHRSVSWYQQTPGQGLQFLFEYFSETQRNKGNFPGRFSGRQFSNSRSEMNVSTLELGDSALYLCASSQQRNEQFFGPGTRLTVL.

The chain couples TRBV7-2 to TRBJ1-1; maybe TRBD1 (6 bases). The CDR3 sequence is 14 residues long. The germline CDR1 and CDR2 sequences are SGHTA and FQGNSA. V was cut by 5 bases and J by 6 bases, with 16 bases left in between. The CDR3: CASSPTLQGAEAFF. CDR3 coding DNA: TGTGCCAGCAGCCCGACCCTACAGGGCGCTGAAGCTTTCTTT.

This clone was seen a handful of times. The chain uses TRBV25-1 and TRBJ2-1, with TRBD1 matching 10 bases. This CDR3 is built from 15 residues. CDR1 and CDR2 from the germline V gene are MGHDK and SYGVNS. The V gene end was trimmed by 3 bases and the J gene end by 6 bases; junction bases not matched to a gene: 5. CDR3 protein: CASSEYGTGANEQFF. The DNA of the CDR3 is TGTGCCAGCAGTGAGTACGGGACAGGGGCCAATGAGCAGTTCTTC.

This rearrangement joins TRBV6-1 to TRBJ1-1; D unclear. V lost 1 base and J lost 1, with 4 bases in between. The germline gives CDR1 MNHNS, CDR2 SASEGT. This CDR3 is built from 13 residues. The CDR3 reads CASSEDRNTEAFF. The CDR3 nucleotides are TGTGCCAGCAGTGAAGACAGGAACACTGAAGCTTTCTTT.